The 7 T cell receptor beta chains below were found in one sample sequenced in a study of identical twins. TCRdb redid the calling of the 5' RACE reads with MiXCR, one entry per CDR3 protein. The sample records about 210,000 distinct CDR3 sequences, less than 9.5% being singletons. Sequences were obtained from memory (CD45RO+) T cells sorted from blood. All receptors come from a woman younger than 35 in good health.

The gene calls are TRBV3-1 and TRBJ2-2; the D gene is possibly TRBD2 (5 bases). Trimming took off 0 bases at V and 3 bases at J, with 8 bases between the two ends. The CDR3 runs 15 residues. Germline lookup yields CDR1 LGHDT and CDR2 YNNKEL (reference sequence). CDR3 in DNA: TGTGCCAGCAGCCAAGAAGTCGGGGACACCGGGGAGCTGTTTTTT. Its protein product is CASSQEVGDTGELFF.

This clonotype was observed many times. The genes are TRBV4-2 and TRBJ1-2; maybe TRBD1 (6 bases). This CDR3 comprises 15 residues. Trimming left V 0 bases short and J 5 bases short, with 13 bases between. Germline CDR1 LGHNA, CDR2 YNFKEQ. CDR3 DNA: TGTGCCAGCAGCCAAGAACAGGGATCATGGTATGGCTACACCTTC. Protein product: CASSQEQGSWYGYTF.

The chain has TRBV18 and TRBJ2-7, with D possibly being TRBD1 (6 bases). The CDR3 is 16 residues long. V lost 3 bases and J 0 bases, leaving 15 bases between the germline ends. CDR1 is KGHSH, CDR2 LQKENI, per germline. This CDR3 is CASSPSLTGVSYEQYF. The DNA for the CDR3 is TGTGCCAGCTCACCCTCATTGACAGGAGTCTCCTACGAGCAGTACTTC.

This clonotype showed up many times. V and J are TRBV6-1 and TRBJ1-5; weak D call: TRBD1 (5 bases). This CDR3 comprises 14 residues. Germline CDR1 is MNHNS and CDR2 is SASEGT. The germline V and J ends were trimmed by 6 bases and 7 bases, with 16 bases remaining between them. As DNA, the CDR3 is TGTGCCAGCAGATCCGGACAAGAACGACAGCCCCAGCATTTT. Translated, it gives CASRSGQERQPQHF.

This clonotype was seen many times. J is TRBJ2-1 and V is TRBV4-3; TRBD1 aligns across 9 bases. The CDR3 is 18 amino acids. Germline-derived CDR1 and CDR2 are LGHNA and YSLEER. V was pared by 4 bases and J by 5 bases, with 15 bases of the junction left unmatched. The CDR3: CASSLLPGQGTWDNEQFF. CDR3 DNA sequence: TGCGCCAGCAGCCTATTGCCGGGACAGGGTACGTGGGACAATGAGCAGTTCTTC.

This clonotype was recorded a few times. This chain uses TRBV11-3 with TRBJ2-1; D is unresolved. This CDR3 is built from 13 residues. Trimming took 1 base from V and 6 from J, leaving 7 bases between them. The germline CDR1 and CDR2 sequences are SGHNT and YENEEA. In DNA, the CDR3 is TGTGCCAGCAGCTTAGCCCCGCGCAATGAGCAGTTCTTC. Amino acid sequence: CASSLAPRNEQFF.

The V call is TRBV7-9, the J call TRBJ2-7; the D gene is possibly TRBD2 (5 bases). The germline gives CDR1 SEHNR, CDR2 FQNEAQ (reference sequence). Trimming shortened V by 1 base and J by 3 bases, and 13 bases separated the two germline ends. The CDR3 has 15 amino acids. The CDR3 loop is CASSLGTGYLYEQYF. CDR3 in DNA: TGTGCCAGCAGCTTAGGGACTGGATACCTCTACGAGCAGTACTTC.